This T cell receptor (beta chain) emerged from a study of identical twins. Whole-study findings and limits: Analyses of zero insertions could be partly confounded by invariant MAIT and iNKT cells. Modelling approaches yielded underestimates of out-of-frame TCR alpha sharing between monozygotic twins. Twins shared beta out-of-frame sequences in excess, but this excess was weaker.

About this clonotype: As yet, its antigen is unknown.

The ends were cut back, 2 bases at V and 0 bases at J, with 13 bases in the middle. CDR3 length equals 17 residues. CDR1 SGHVS and CDR2 FNYEAQ come from the germline V gene. TCRdb recomputed calls from the 5' RACE reads with MiXCR, one row per CDR3 protein. The table shows 500,000 to 700,000 distinct CDR3 sequences, with about 7.6% occurring only once. These data are also associated with another study on yellow fever vaccine responses in identical twins. From that paper: The T cell response to vaccination in identical twins was reportedly partly convergent and partly personalized.

This receptor was identified in a young woman in good health. Sequencing input: PBMCs. The chain recombines TRBV7-6 with TRBJ1-4; the D is unclear. CDR3 sequence reads: CASSLSSGRTTNEKLFF. In DNA, the CDR3 is TGTGCCAGCAGCTTATCCAGCGGCAGAACAACTAATGAAAAACTGTTTTTT.